A selection of T cell receptor beta chains follows, all from one sample in a study of T cell responses to AZD1222 COVID-19 vaccine. The table came from immunoSEQ multiplex PCR; TCRdb's copy has only in-frame clones and leaves some out. This table has around 180,000 clones, 94% appearing once. This specimen was peripheral blood, taken on day 0 of AZD1222 vaccination. The receptors here all came from an adult in good health. The CDR3 runs from the conserved cysteine through the conserved F or W. Each record gives: V gene, D gene, clone size, CDR3 length, J gene, CDR3 DNA, CDR3 protein. The D gene is left open where the match is weak. The size field is filled for only some rows; it gives once, few, many or a size class.

v_gene: TRBV5-1; d_gene: .; abundance: .; len: 16; j_gene: TRBJ1-4; CDR3nt: TGCGCCAGCAGCCACGACAGCCCTACAACTAATGAAAAACTGTTTTTT; CDR3aa: CASSHDSPTTNEKLFF
v_gene: TRBV5-1; d_gene: TRBD1; abundance: .; len: 15; j_gene: TRBJ1-2; CDR3nt: TGCGCCAGCAGCTCCTCAGGGGGCGATGGTTATGGCTACACCTTC; CDR3aa: CASSSSGGDGYGYTF
v_gene: TRBV27; d_gene: TRBD1; abundance: .; len: 13; j_gene: TRBJ2-7; CDR3nt: TGTGCCAGCAGTCGGGACAGGGGCTACGAGCAGTACTTC; CDR3aa: CASSRDRGYEQYF
v_gene: TRBV29-1; d_gene: TRBD1; abundance: .; len: 14; j_gene: TRBJ1-2; CDR3nt: TGCAGCGTTGAATCCCCGGACAGGGGGTATGGCTACACCTTC; CDR3aa: CSVESPDRGYGYTF
v_gene: TRBV5-1; d_gene: TRBD1; abundance: .; len: 14; j_gene: TRBJ1-3; CDR3nt: TGCGCCAGCAGGCCTACAGGGGATGGAAACACCATATATTTT; CDR3aa: CASRPTGDGNTIYF
v_gene: TRBV28; d_gene: TRBD1; abundance: once; len: 15; j_gene: TRBJ1-4; CDR3nt: TGTGCCAGCAGATCCGGGACAGGGTATAGGGAAAAACTGTTTTTT; CDR3aa: CASRSGTGYREKLFF
v_gene: TRBV11-2; d_gene: TRBD1; abundance: .; len: 16; j_gene: TRBJ1-5; CDR3nt: TGTGCCAGCAGCTTCCGGGACAGGGATCTTTATCAGCCCCAGCATTTT; CDR3aa: CASSFRDRDLYQPQHF
v_gene: TRBV27; d_gene: TRBD2; abundance: .; len: 15; j_gene: TRBJ2-7; CDR3nt: TGTGCCAGCAGTTTACTATCTAGCGGGAACTACGAGCAGTACTTC; CDR3aa: CASSLLSSGNYEQYF
v_gene: TRBV19; d_gene: TRBD2; abundance: .; len: 14; j_gene: TRBJ2-7; CDR3nt: TGTGCCAGTAGTATAGCCAGCGGGAATCGGGTGCAGTACTTC; CDR3aa: CASSIASGNRVQYF
v_gene: TRBV20-1; d_gene: .; abundance: few; len: 11; j_gene: TRBJ1-2; CDR3nt: TGCAGCGGGGGGGACACTCGTGGCTACACCTTC; CDR3aa: CSGGDTRGYTF
v_gene: TRBV10-3; d_gene: .; abundance: .; len: 14; j_gene: TRBJ2-1; CDR3nt: TGTGCCATCATGACGTTCGGCGGAAACAATGAGCAGTTCTTC; CDR3aa: CAIMTFGGNNEQFF
v_gene: TRBV27; d_gene: .; abundance: .; len: 13; j_gene: TRBJ1-1; CDR3nt: TGTGCCAGCAGTTTCGGGAAGGGCACTGAAGCTTTCTTT; CDR3aa: CASSFGKGTEAFF
v_gene: TRBV5-1; d_gene: .; abundance: .; len: 14; j_gene: TRBJ2-3; CDR3nt: TGCGCCAGCAGCTTCAACAGGGACACAGATACGCAGTATTTT; CDR3aa: CASSFNRDTDTQYF
v_gene: TRBV28; d_gene: .; abundance: few; len: 12; j_gene: TRBJ2-7; CDR3nt: TGTGCCAGCAGTCCCACTTCCTACGAGCAGTACTTC; CDR3aa: CASSPTSYEQYF
v_gene: TRBV11-1; d_gene: TRBD2; abundance: .; len: 14; j_gene: TRBJ2-2; CDR3nt: TGTGCCAGCAGCTTAATCGGGGGGACCGGGGAGCTGTTTTTT; CDR3aa: CASSLIGGTGELFF
v_gene: TRBV28; d_gene: .; abundance: .; len: 14; j_gene: TRBJ1-1; CDR3nt: TGTGCCAGCAGTTTAGAGGGGTTACGGTCTGAAGCTTTCTTT; CDR3aa: CASSLEGLRSEAFF
v_gene: TRBV30; d_gene: .; abundance: once; len: 10; j_gene: TRBJ1-1; CDR3nt: TGTGCCTGGCAAAACACTGAAGCTTTCTTT; CDR3aa: CAWQNTEAFF